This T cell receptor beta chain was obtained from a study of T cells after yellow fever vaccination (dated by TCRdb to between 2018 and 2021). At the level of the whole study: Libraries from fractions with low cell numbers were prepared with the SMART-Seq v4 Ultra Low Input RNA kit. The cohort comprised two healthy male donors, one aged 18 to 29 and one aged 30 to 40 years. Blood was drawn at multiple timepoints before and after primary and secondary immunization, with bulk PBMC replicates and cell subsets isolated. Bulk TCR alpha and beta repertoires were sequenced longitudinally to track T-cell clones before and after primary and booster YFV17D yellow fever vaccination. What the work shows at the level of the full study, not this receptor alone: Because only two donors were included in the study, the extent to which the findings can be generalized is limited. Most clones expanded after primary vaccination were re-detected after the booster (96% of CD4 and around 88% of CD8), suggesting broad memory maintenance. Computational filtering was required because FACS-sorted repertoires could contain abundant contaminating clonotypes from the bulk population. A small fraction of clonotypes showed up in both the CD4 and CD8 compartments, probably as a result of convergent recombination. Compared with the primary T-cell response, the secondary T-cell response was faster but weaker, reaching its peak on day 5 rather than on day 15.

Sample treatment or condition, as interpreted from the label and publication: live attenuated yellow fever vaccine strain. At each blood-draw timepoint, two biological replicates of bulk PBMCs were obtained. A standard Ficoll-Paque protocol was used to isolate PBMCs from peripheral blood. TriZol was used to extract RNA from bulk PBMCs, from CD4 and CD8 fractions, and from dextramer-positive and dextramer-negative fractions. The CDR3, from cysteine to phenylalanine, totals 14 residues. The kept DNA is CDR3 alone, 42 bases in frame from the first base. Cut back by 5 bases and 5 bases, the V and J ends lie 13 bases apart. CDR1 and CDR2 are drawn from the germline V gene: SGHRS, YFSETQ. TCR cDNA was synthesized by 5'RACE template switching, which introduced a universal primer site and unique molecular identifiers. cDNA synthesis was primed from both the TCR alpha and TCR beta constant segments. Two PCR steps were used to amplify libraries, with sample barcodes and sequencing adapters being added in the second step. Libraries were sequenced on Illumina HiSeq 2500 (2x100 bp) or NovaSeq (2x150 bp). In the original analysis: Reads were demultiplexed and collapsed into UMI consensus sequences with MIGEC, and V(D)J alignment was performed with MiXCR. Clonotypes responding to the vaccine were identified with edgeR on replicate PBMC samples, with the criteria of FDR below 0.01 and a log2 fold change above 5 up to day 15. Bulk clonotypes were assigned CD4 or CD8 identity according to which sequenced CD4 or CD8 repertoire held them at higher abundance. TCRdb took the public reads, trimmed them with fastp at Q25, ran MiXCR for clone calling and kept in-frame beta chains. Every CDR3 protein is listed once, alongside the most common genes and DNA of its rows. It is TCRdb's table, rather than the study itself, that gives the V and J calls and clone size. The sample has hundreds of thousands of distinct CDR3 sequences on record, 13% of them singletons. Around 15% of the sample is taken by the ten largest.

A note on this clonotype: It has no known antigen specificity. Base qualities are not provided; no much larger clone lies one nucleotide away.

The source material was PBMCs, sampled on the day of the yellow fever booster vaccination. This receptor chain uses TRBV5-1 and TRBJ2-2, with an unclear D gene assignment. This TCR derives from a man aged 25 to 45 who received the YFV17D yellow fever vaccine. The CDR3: CASRPDQVTGELFF. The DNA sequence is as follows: TGCGCCAGCAGACCCGACCAAGTTACCGGGGAGCTGTTTTTT.